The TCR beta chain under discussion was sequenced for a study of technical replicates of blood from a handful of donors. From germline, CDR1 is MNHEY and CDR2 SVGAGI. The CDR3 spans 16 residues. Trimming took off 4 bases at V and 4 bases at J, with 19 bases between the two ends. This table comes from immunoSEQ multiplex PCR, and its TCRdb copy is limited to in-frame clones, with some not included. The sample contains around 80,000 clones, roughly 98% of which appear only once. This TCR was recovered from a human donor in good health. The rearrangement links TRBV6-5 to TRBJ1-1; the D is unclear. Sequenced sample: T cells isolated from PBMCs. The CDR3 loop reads CASSSRNGRGATEAFF. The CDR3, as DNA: TGTGCCAGCAGTTCTCGTAATGGGCGGGGAGCCACTGAAGCTTTCTTT.